This T cell receptor (beta chain) was captured by sequencing in a study of blood T cells in healthy people across ages. PCR was performed a second time for about 7 to 12 cycles using a sample-barcoded 5' primer and a J-beta primer mix. TCRdb recomputed calls from the 5' RACE reads with MiXCR, one row per CDR3 protein. The top ten hold roughly a fifth of the sample, which has 850,000 to 1,000,000 distinct CDR3 sequences, roughly 51% seen once. V lost 7 bases, J lost 0 bases, and 5 bases stayed unmatched. This CDR3 spans 14 amino acids. The germline gives CDR1 SEHNR, CDR2 FQNEAQ (reference sequence). V gene TRBV7-9 combines with J gene TRBJ2-7; TRBD1 agrees at 8 bases. The receptor was derived from an older woman in good health. The sequencing sample was made of blood. The CDR3 nucleotides read TGTGCCAGCAAAAGGGACAGGAGCTCCTACGAGCAGTACTTC. This gives the protein CASKRDRSSYEQYF.